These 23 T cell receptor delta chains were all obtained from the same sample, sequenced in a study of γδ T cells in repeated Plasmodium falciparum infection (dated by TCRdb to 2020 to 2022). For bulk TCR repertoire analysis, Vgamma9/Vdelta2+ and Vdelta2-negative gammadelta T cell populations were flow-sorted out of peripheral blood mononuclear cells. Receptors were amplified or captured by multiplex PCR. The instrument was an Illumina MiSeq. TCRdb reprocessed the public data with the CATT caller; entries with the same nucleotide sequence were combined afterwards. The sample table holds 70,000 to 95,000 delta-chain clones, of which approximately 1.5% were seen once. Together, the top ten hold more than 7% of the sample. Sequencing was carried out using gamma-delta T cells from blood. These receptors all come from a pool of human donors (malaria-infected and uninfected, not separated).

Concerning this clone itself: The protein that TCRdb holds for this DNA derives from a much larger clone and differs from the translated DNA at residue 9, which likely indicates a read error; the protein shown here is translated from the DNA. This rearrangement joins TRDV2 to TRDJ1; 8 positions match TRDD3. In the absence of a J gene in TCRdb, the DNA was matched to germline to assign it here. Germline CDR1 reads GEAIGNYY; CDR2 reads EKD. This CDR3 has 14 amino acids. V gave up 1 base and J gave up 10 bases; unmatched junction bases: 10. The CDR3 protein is CACDTLGDSRGLIF. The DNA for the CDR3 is TGTGCCTGTGACACGTTGGGGGATTCCCGGGGACTCATCTTT.

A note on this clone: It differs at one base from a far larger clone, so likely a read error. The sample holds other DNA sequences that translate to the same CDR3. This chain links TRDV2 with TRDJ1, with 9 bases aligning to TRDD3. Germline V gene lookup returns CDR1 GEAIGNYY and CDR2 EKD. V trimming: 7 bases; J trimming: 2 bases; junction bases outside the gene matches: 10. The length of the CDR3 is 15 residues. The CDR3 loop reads CACDRLLGETDKLIF. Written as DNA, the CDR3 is TGTGCCTGCGACCGATTACTGGGGGAAACCGATAAACTCATCTTT.

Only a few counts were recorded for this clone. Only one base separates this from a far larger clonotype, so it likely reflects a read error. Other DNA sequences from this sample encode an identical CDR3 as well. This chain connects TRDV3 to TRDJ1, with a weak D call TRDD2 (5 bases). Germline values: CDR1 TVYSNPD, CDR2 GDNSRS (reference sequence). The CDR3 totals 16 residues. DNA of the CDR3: TGTGCCTTTCTCCGAGGGGTTCCTCCTTACACCGACAAACTCATCTTT. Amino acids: CAFLRGVPPYTDKLIF.

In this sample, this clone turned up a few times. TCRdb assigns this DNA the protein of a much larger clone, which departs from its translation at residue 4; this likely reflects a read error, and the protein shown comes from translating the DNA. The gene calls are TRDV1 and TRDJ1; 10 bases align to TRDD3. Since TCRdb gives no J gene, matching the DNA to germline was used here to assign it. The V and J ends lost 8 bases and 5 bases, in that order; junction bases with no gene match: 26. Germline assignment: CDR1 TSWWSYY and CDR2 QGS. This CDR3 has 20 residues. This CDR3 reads CALRATFLRDGGYLQDKLIF. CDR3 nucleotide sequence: TGTGCTCTTAGGGCAACTTTCCTACGTGATGGGGGATACCTCCAGGATAAACTCATCTTT.

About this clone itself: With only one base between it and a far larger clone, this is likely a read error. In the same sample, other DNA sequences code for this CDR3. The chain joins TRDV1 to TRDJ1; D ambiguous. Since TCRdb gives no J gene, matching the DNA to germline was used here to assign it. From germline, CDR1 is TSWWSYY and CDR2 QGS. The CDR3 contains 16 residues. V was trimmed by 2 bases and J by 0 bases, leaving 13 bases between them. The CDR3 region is CALGEGLDPYTDKLIF. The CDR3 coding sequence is TGTGCTCTTGGGGAAGGGCTCGATCCGTACACCGATAAACTCATCTTT.

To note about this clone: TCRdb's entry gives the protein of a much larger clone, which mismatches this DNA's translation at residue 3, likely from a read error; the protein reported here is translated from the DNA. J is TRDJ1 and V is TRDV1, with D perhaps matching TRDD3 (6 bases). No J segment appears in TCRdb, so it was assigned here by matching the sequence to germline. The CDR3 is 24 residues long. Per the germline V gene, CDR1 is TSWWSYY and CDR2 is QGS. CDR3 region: CAFGEQPCTGIRRFGIKYTDKLIF. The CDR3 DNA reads TGTGCTTTTGGGGAACAACCCTGTACTGGGATCCGTCGTTTCGGGATCAAGTACACCGATAAACTCATCTTT.

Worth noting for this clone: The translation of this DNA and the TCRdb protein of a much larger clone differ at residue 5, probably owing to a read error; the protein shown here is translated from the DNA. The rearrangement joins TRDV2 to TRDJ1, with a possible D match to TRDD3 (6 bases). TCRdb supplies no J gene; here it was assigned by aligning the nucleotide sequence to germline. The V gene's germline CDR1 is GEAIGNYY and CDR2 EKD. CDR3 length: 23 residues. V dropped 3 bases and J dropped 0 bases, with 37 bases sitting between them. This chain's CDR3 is CACDLLSLSQKGIPRRYTDKLIF. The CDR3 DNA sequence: TGTGCCTGTGACCTCCTCTCACTTTCCCAGAAGGGGATTCCTCGGCGTTACACCGATAAACTCATCTTT.

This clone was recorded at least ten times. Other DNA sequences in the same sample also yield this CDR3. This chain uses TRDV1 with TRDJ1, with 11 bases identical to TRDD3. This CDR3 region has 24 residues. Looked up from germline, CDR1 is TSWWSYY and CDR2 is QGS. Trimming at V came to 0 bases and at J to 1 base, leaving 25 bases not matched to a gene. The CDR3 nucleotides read TGTGCTCTTGGGGAACTAACCTACCCTGTGGCTACCGACTGGGGGATAACCGGCACCGATAAACTCATCTTT. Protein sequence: CALGELTYPVATDWGITGTDKLIF.

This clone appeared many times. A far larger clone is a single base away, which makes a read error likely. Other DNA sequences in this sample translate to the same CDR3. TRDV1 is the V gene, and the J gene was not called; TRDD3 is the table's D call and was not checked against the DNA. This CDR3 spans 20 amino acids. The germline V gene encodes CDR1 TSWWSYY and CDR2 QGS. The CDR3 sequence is CALGELIPSERDMLTDKLIF. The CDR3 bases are TGTGCTCTTGGGGAACTAATCCCTTCGGAGCGGGATATGCTCACCGATAAACTCATCTTC.

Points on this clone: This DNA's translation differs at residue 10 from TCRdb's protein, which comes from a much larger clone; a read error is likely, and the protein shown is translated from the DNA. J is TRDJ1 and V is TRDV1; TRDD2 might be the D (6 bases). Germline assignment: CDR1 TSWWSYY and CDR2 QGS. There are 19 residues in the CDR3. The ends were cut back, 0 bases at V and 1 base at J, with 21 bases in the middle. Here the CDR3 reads CALGELHLPAKGSTDKLIF. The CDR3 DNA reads TGTGCTCTTGGGGAACTTCATCTTCCTGCGAAGGGTTCCACCGATAAACTCATCTTT.

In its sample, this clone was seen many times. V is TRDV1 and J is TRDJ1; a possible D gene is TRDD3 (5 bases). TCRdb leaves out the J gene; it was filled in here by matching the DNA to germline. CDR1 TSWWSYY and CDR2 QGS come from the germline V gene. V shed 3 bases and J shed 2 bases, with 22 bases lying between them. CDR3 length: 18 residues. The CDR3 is CALGEMGLGRRKTDKLIF. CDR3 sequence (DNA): TGTGCTCTTGGGGAGATGGGGCTAGGGCGCAGGAAAACCGATAAACTCATCTTT.

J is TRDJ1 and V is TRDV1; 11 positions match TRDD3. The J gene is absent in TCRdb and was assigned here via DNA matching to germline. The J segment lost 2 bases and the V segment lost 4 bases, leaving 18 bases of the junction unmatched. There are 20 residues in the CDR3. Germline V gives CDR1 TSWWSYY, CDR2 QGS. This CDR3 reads CALGGPSYVYWGIKTDKLIF. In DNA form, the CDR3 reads TGTGCTCTTGGGGGGCCTTCCTACGTTTACTGGGGGATAAAAACCGATAAACTCATCTTT.

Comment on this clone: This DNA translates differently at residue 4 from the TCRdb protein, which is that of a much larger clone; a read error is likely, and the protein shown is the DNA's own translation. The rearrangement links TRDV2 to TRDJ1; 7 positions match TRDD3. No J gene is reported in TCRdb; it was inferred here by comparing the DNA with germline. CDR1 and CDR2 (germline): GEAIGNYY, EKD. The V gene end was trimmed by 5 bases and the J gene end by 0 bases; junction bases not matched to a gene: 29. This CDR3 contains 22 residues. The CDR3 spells CACGARRYWGSDSRPYTDKLIF. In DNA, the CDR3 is TGTGCCTGTGGCGCGCGCCGATACTGGGGATCCGATTCTCGTCCCTACACCGATAAACTCATCTTT.

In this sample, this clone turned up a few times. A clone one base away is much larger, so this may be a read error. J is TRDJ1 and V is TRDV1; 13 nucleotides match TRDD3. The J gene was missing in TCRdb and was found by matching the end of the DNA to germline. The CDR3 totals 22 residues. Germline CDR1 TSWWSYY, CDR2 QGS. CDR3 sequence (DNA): TGTGCCCTTGGGGAACTATCCTACCGGACTGGGGGATACGGCTCCCACACCGATAAACTCATCTTT. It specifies CALGELSYRTGGYGSHTDKLIF.

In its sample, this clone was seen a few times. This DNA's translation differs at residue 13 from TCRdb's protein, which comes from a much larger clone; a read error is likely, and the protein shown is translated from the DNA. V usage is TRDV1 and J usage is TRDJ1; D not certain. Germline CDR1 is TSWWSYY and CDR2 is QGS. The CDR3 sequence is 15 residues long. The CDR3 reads CALGEPPGWDDKRIF. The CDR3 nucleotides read TGTGCTCTTGGGGAACCACCGGGGTGGGACGATAAACGCATCTTT.

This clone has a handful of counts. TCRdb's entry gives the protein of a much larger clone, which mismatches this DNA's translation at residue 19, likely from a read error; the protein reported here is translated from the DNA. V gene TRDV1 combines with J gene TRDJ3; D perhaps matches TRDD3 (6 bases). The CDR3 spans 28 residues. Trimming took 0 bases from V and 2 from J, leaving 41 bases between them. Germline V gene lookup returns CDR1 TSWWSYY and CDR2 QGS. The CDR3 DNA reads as TGTGCTCTTGGGGAACTAGTGGGACCTCTACAATCGTACTGGGATAGGCCGAAGAACCCCTGGGACACCCGACAGATGTTTTTC. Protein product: CALGELVGPLQSYWDRPKNPWDTRQMFF.

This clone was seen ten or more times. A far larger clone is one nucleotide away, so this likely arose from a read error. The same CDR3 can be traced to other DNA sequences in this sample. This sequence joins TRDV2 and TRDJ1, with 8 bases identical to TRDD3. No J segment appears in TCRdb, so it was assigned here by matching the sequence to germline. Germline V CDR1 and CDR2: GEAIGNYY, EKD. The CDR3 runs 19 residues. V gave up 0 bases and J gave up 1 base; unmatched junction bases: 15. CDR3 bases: TGTGCCTGTGACACCCGTACTGGGGGGTACTCAACCTTCACCGATAAACTCATCTTT. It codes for CACDTRTGGYSTFTDKLIF.

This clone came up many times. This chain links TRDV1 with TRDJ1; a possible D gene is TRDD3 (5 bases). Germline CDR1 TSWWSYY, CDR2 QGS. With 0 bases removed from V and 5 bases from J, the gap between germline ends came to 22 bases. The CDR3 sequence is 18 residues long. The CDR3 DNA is TGTGCTCTTGGGGAACTGGGGCCCTGGTGGGGACTAGGGGATAAACTCATCTTT. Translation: CALGELGPWWGLGDKLIF.

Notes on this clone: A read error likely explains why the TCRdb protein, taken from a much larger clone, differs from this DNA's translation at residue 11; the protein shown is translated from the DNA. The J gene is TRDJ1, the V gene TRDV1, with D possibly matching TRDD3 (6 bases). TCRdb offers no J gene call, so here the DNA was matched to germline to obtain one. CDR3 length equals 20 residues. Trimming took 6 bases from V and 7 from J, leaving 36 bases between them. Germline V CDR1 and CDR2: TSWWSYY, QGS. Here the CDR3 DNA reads TGTGCTCTTGGCCATTCTACTCCCGACTGGGAGATACTCGAGGGAGGTAAACTCATCTTT. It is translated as CALGHSTPDWEILEGGKLIF.

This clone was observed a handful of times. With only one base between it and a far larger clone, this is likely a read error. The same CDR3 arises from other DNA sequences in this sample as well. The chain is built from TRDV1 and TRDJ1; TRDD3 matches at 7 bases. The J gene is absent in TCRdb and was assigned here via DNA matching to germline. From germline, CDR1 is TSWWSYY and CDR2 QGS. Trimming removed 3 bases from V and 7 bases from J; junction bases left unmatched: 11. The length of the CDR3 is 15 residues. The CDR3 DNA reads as TGTGCTCTTGGGGAGCTAGGAAGGATACGCATTAAACTCATCTTT. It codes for CALGELGRIRIKLIF.

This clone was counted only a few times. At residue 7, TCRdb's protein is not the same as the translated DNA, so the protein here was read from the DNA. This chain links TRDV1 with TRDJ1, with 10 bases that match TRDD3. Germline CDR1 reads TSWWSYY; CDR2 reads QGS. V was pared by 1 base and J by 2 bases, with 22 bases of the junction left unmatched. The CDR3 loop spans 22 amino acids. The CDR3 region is CALGEHLGLRTGGSPWTDKLIF. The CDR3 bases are TGTGCTCTTGGGGAACATTTAGGCCTTCGGACTGGGGGATCCCCGTGGACCGATAAACTCATCTTT.

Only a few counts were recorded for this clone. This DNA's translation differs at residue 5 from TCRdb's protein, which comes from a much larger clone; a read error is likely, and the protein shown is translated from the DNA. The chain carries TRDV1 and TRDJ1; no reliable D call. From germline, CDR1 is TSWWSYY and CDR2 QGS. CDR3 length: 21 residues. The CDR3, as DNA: TGTGCTCTTGGGAAACTAAACCATCTGAACGCTGTTTACTACCACACCGATAAACTCATCTTT. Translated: CALGKLNHLNAVYYHTDKLIF.

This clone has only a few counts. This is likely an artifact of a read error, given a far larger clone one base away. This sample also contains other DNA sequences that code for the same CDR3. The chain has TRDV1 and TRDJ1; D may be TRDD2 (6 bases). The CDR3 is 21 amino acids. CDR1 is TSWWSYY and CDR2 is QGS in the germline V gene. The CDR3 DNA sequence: TGTGCGCTTGGGGTTCAAGGGTGGCTCCTACTTCGTACTTCGTACACCGATAAACTCATCTTT. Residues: CALGVQGWLLLRTSYTDKLIF.